This TCR beta chain was captured in a study of long-term antiretroviral therapy in people with HIV. Overall study: The 2015 immediate-ART recommendation was preceded by the earliest samples by about a decade.

The V end lost 4 bases, the J end lost 3 bases, and 11 bases lay between the germline ends. Germline assignment: CDR1 SGDLS and CDR2 YYNGEE. The CDR3 covers 15 residues. Researchers ran immunoSEQ v3.0 at survey level. TCRdb's table, derived via immunoSEQ multiplex PCR, lists solely in-frame clones and lacks some. The repertoire includes approximately 24,000 clones, 65% to 90% of them detected once, and approximately 15% sits in the top ten. V and J are TRBV9 and TRBJ2-6, with D hard to call. The source was unsorted PBMCs, collected at the start of antiretroviral therapy, before treatment. The receptor comes from a woman aged 18-29 years with HIV. The DNA of the CDR3 is TGTGCCAGCAGCCCCCAACTATTTGGGGCCAACGTCCTGACTTTC. The encoded protein is CASSPQLFGANVLTF.